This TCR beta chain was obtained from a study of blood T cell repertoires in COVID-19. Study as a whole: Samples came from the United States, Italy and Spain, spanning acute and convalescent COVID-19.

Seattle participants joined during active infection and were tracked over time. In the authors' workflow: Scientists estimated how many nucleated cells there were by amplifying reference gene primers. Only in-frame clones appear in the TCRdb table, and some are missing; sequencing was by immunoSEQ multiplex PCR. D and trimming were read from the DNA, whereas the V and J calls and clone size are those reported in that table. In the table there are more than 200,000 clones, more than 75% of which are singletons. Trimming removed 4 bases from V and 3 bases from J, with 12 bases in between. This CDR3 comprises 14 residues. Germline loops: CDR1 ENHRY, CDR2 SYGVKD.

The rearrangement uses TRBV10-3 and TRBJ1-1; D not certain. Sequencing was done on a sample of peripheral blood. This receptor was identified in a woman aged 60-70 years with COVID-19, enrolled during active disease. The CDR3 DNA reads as TGTGCCATCAGTGGAGACACGTTGGACACTGAAGCTTTCTTT. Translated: CAISGDTLDTEAFF.